The rows below give T cell receptor beta chains drawn from one sample of a study of response to subunit inactivated influenza vaccine. TCRdb re-analysed the RT-PCR reads in MiXCR, keeping a single row per CDR3 protein. Of fewer than 600,000 distinct CDR3 sequences detected, approximately 7.2% appear once; the ten largest clones hold over 10%. Sequences were derived from PBMCs from blood, sampled around 25 months after vaccination. The receptors derive from a man between 45 and 75 years old who received an inactivated influenza vaccine. Both conserved end residues are part of each CDR3. Each record gives: J gene, CDR3 length, D gene, clone size, V gene, CDR3 DNA, CDR3 protein. The D gene is left open where the match is weak. Clone size is not always given. Where it is, it says once, few, many or a class for expanded clones.

>TRBJ1-4|19|-|-|TRBV11-2
TGTGCCAGCAGTTCACCCCTGGACAGTCCCCTCGGAGCTAATGAAAAACTGTTTTTT
CASSSPLDSPLGANEKLFF
>TRBJ2-3|16|-|few|TRBV11-2
TGTGCCAGCAGCTTCTTTCGGAGAGTCAGCACAGATACGCAGTATTTT
CASSFFRRVSTDTQYF
>TRBJ2-1|17|TRBD2|-|TRBV7-9
TGTGCCAGCAGCTTAGATGGGGGCGGGGGGGCCCGGAATGAGCAGTTCTTC
CASSLDGGGGARNEQFF
>TRBJ2-1|14|-|few|TRBV11-3
TGTGCCAGCAGCTTAAGGAGCAGAGAGAATGAGCAGTTCTTC
CASSLRSRENEQFF
>TRBJ2-6|15|-|few|TRBV6-1
TGTGCCAGCAGACTACTGGGGTCTGGGGCCAACGTCCTGACTTTC
CASRLLGSGANVLTF
>TRBJ2-5|13|-|many|TRBV20-1
TGCAGTGCTAGAGATCCAGGGAGAGAGACCCAGTACTTC
CSARDPGRETQYF
>TRBJ2-2|15|TRBD1|-|TRBV12-3/TRBV12-4
TGTGCCAGCAGTAAGACAGGGTCTCGTATCGGGGAGCTGTTTTTT
CASSKTGSRIGELFF
>TRBJ2-7|14|-|-|TRBV4-3
TGCGCCAGCAGCCAAGGAACAGGGAAATACGAGCAGTACTTC
CASSQGTGKYEQYF
>TRBJ2-2|12|-|-|TRBV19
TGTGCCAGTAGTACGGACCTCCGGGAGCTGTTTTTT
CASSTDLRELFF
>TRBJ1-1|11|-|few|TRBV29-1
TGCAGCGTTCGTCGGCGAACTGAAGCTTTCTTT
CSVRRRTEAFF
>TRBJ2-1|15|TRBD2|many|TRBV20-1
TGCAGTGCTAGAGATCCCGGGACTAGTAGGTTTGAGCAGTTCTTC
CSARDPGTSRFEQFF
>TRBJ2-7|15|TRBD2|-|TRBV3-1
TGTGCCTGCAGCCAAGGCGGGGGGGGGCTAGTCGAGCAGTACTTC
CACSQGGGGLVEQYF
>TRBJ2-3|16|TRBD2|many|TRBV3-1
TGTGCCAGCAGCCAAGGAACTAGCGGGAGGTCACGTACGCAGTATTTT
CASSQGTSGRSRTQYF
>TRBJ1-1|17|-|many|TRBV20-1
TGCAGTGCGTGCGCGGACACCTTACCCCCGATGAACACTGAAGCTTTCTTT
CSACADTLPPMNTEAFF
>TRBJ1-1|14|-|many|TRBV20-1
TGCAGTGCTTCTACCCCGGGATTCAACACTGAAGCTTTCTTT
CSASTPGFNTEAFF
>TRBJ1-2|11|-|many|TRBV29-1
TGCAGCGTCGCTTCGGGGGGGCTCTACACCTTC
CSVASGGLYTF
>TRBJ1-2|15|TRBD1|few|TRBV12-3/TRBV12-4
TGTGCCAGCAGCTTTCCCTCAGGGGGAGGCTATGGCTACACCTTC
CASSFPSGGGYGYTF
>TRBJ2-5|21|-|few|TRBV11-2
TGTGCCAGCAGCTTTAAATACGGGGGATCACCCACTACTCAAAATAGGGAGACCCAGTACTTC
CASSFKYGGSPTTQNRETQYF
>TRBJ2-7|14|TRBD2|many|TRBV28
TGTGCCAGCAGTTTTTCTAGCGGATTATACGAGCAGTACTTC
CASSFSSGLYEQYF
>TRBJ2-1|16|TRBD1|-|TRBV11-3
TGTGCCAGCAGCTTAGTGGGGACAGCGACTTACAATGAGCAGTTCTTC
CASSLVGTATYNEQFF